The present T cell receptor beta chain was sequenced within a study of shared clonotypes between healthy human individuals. The overall study: The donor group consisted of a couple of women and a few men, aged 18 to 49. Three CD4 naive, three CD4 memory, two CD8 naive and one CD8 memory plate were used per donor.

CD8 cells regarded as naive lacked CD45RO, were positively chosen for CCR7, and omitted terminally differentiated effector memory CD45RA+ cells. The donor population consisted of healthy HIV-negative adults with no recent acute infections or vaccinations. This CDR3 has 14 residues. Germline lookup yields CDR1 MGHDK and CDR2 SYGVNS. Germline trimming cut 5 bases from V and 10 bases from J; bases unmatched to any gene: 4. Findings and caveats of the study: Estimated richness was generally greater in naive than memory subsets.

The assay was immunoSEQ multiplex PCR, and TCRdb's table has in-frame clones only and misses some. Seen here are roughly 2.1 million clones, approximately 94% observed once, and the top ten hold about 1.5%. Points on this clone: Its specificity is not known.

The clonotype was recovered from a man aged 18 to 29 in good health. Some clones in this sample may be carry-over from other donors' samples. The sample consisted of naive CD8+ T cells from PBMCs. The chain uses TRBV25-1 and TRBJ2-1; 14 nucleotides align to TRBD2. Written as DNA, the CDR3 is TGTGCCAGCAGTCTGGGACTAGCGGGAGAAGAGCAGTTCTTC. Translation: CASSLGLAGEEQFF.